This T cell receptor (beta chain) derives from a study of cytotoxic CD8 clonotypes in ibrutinib-treated CLL. The CDR3 is made up of 12 amino acids. V dropped 2 bases and J dropped 7 bases, with 7 bases sitting between them. Germline assignment: CDR1 SGHRS and CDR2 YFSETQ. The planned depth of sequencing spanned 1 in 200,000 to 1 in 1 million T cells. Here immunoSEQ multiplex PCR was the method, and the copy in TCRdb shows in-frame clones only, minus some. This table has about 130,000 clones, approximately 85% appearing once. The clonotype comes from a human donor with chronic lymphocytic leukemia. The chain joins TRBV5-1 to TRBJ2-1; D is uncertain. The sample was PBMCs, taken after 24 months of ibrutinib treatment. CDR3 coding DNA: TGCGCCAGCAGCTTAGGAGTGAATGAGCAGTTCTTC. Translating gives CASSLGVNEQFF.